Below are 6 T cell receptor beta chains sequenced from a single sample in a study of human T cells and chemical hapten exposure. As to time point: pre-sensitization, week 0. This sample's treatment: therapeutic diphenylcyclopropenone sensitization with weekly scalp DPC. TCRdb redid the calling of the RACE reads with MiXCR, one entry per CDR3 protein. The sample lists tens of thousands of distinct CDR3 sequences, 8% to 10% occurring once. The material sequenced was whole blood, taken in connection with sensitization to the hapten diphenylcyclopropenone (DPC). The receptor set was obtained from a woman aged 35 to 49 with alopecia areata. Some clones in this sample may be carry-over from other donors' samples.

The rearrangement uses TRBV7-6 and TRBJ1-1; D is unresolved. V was trimmed by 6 bases and J by 2 bases, leaving 7 bases between them. The germline gives CDR1 SGHVS, CDR2 FNYEAQ. The CDR3 has 12 residues. CDR3 in amino acids: CASSRINTEAFF. The DNA for the CDR3 is TGTGCCAGCAGTCGCATAAACACTGAAGCTTTCTTT.

The chain uses TRBV2 and TRBJ2-1; 7 bases align to TRBD2. The CDR3 length is 14 residues. CDR1 and CDR2 (germline): SNHLY, FYNNEI. Losses at the gene ends were 8 bases for V and 0 bases for J; bases not matched to a gene: 4. This chain's CDR3 is CASLAGLSYNEQFF. The CDR3 nucleotides are TGTGCCAGCTTAGCGGGTCTCTCCTACAATGAGCAGTTCTTC. Drawing the rest from reference TRBV2 and TRBJ2-1, the complete variable domain is EPEVTQTPSHQVTQMGQEVILRCVPISNHLYFYWYRQILGQKVEFLVSFYNNEISEKSEIFDDQFSVERPDGSNFTLKIRSTKLEDSAMYFCASLAGLSYNEQFFGPGTRLTVL.

This clonotype was detected a few times. V is TRBV10-3 and J is TRBJ1-5; 7 bases are shared with TRBD1. Per germline, CDR1 ENHRY and CDR2 SYGVKD. After removal of 2 bases from V and 4 bases from J, the junction contained 8 bases not matched to a gene. CDR3 length: 16 amino acids. CDR3 amino acids: CAISEKGAAENQPQHF. The DNA of the CDR3 is TGTGCCATCAGTGAGAAGGGGGCCGCTGAGAATCAGCCCCAGCATTTT.

This rearrangement joins TRBV5-6 to TRBJ2-7; TRBD1 aligns across 9 bases. The germline V gene encodes CDR1 SGHDT and CDR2 YYEEEE. The ends lost 4 bases at V and 5 bases at J; junction bases unmatched: 4. This CDR3 spans 13 amino acids. CDR3 sequence: CASSRQGGNEQYF. The CDR3 DNA follows: TGTGCCAGCAGCCGACAGGGGGGTAACGAGCAGTACTTC. Full variable domain (outside the CDR3, taken from reference TRBV5-6 and TRBJ2-7): DAGVTQSPTHLIKTRGQQVTLRCSPKSGHDTVSWYQQALGQGPQFIFQYYEEEERQRGNFPDRFSGHQFPNYSSELNVNALLLGDSALYLCASSRQGGNEQYFGPGTRLTVT.

This clonotype was counted many times. This rearrangement joins TRBV2 to TRBJ2-1; no firm D call. Germline V gene lookup returns CDR1 SNHLY and CDR2 FYNNEI. This CDR3 contains 15 residues. The V gene lost 2 bases and the J gene lost 0 bases, with 8 bases spanning the gap. CDR3 region: CASSELGLSYNEQFF. DNA for the CDR3: TGTGCCAGCAGTGAACTGGGTCTCTCCTACAATGAGCAGTTCTTC.

This clonotype was counted ten times or more. In DNA, the CDR3 is TGTGCCAGCAGCTTAGGATACAGGGCCACTGAAGCTTTCTTT. It encodes CASSLGYRATEAFF. V is TRBV7-9 and J is TRBJ1-1, with D maybe TRBD1 (6 bases). The CDR3 has 14 amino acids. Between the trimmed V and J ends, which lost 1 base and 4 bases, there was a span of 10 bases. The germline V gene encodes CDR1 SEHNR and CDR2 FQNEAQ (reference sequence).